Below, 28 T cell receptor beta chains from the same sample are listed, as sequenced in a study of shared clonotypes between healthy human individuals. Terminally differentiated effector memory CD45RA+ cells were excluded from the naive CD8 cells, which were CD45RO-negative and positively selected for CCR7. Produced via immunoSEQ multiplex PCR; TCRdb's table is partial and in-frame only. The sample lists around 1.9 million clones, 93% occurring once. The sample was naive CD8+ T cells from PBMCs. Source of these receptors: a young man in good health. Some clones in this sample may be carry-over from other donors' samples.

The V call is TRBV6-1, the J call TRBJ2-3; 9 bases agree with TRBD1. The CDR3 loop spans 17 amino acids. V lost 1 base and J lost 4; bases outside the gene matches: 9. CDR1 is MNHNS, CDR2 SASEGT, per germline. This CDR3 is CASSEDRGLASSDTQYF. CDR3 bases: TGTGCCAGCAGTGAAGACAGGGGGCTAGCGTCATCAGATACGCAGTATTTT.

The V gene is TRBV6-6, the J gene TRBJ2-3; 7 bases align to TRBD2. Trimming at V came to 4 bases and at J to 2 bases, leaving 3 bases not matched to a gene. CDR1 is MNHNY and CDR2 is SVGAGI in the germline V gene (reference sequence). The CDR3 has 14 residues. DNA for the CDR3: TGTGCCAGCAGTTCCCTAGCGGCCACAGATACGCAGTATTTT. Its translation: CASSSLAATDTQYF.

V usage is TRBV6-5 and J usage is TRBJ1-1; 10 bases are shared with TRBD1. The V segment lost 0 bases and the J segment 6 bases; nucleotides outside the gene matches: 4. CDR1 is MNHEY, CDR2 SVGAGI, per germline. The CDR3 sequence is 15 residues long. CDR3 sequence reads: CASSYSGTGVSEAFF. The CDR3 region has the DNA TGTGCCAGCAGTTACTCAGGGACAGGGGTATCTGAAGCTTTCTTT.

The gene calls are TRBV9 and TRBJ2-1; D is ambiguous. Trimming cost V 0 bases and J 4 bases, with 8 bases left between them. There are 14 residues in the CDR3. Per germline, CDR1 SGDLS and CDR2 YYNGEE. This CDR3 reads CASSVETLYNEQFF. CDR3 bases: TGTGCCAGCAGCGTAGAGACACTGTACAATGAGCAGTTCTTC.

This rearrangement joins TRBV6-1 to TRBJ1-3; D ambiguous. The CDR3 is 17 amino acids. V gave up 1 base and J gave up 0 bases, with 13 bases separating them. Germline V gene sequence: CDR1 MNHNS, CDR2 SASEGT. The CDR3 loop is CASSEESHILSGNTIYF. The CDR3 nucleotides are TGTGCCAGCAGTGAAGAATCGCATATCCTCTCTGGAAACACCATATATTTT.

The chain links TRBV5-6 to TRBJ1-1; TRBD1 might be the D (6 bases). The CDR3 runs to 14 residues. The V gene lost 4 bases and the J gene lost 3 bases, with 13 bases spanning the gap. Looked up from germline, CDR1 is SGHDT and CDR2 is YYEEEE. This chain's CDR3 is CASSPKDSHTEAFF. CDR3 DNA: TGTGCCAGCAGCCCGAAGGACAGTCACACTGAAGCTTTCTTT.

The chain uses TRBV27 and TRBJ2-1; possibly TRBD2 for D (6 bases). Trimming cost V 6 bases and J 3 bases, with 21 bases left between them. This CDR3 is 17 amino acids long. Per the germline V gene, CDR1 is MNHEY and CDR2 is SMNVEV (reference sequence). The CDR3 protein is CASSSPARDWYYNEQFF. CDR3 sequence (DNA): TGTGCCAGCAGCTCCCCCGCCCGGGACTGGTACTACAATGAGCAGTTCTTC.

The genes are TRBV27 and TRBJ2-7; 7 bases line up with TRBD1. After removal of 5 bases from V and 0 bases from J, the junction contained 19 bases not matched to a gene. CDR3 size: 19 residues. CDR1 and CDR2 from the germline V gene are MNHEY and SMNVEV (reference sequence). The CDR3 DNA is TGTGCCAGCAGTCTCCACCGACCTCCGGACAGGTTCTACTCCTACGAGCAGTACTTC. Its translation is CASSLHRPPDRFYSYEQYF.

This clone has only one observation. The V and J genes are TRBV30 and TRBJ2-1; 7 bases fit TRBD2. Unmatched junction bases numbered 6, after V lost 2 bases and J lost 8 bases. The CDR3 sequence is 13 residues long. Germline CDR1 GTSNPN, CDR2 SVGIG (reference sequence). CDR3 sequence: CAWSSGNIHEQFF. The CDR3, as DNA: TGTGCCTGGAGTAGCGGGAATATCCATGAGCAGTTCTTC.

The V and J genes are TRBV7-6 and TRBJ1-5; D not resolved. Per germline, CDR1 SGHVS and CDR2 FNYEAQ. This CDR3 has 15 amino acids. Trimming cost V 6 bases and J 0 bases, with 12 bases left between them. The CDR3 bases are TGTGCCAGCAGGTCGCCGGGGTATAGCAATCAGCCCCAGCATTTT. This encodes CASRSPGYSNQPQHF.

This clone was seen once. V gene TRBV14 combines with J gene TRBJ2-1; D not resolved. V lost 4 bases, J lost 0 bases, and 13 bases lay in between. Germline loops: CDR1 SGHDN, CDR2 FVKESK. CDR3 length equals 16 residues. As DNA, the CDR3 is TGTGCCAGCAGCCGAGTGGACCAGAGCTCCTACAATGAGCAGTTCTTC. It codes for CASSRVDQSSYNEQFF.

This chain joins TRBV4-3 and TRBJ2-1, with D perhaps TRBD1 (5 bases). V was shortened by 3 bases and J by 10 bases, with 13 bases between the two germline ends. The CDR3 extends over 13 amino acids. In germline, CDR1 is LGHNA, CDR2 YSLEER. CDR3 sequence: CASSHGARVEQFF. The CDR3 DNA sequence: TGCGCCAGCAGCCATGGGGCCCGGGTGGAGCAGTTCTTC.

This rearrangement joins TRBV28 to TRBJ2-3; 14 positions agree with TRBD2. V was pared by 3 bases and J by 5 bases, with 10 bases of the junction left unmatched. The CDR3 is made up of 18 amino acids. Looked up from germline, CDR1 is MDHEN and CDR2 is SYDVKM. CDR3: CASSFLSTSGRAGDTQYF. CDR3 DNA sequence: TGTGCCAGCAGTTTCCTCTCGACTAGCGGGAGGGCCGGAGATACGCAGTATTTT.

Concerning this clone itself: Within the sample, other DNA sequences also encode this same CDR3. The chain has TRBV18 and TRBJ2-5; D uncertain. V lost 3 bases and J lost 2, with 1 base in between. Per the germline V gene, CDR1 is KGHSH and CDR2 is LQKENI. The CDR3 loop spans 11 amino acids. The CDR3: CASSPQETQYF. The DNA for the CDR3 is TGTGCCAGCTCACCTCAAGAGACCCAGTACTTC. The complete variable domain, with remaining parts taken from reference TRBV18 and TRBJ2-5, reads NAGVMQNPRHLVRRRGQEARLRCSPMKGHSHVYWYRQLPEEGLKFMVYLQKENIIDESGMPKERFSAEFPKEGPSILRIQQVVRGDSAAYFCASSPQETQYFGPGTRLLVL.

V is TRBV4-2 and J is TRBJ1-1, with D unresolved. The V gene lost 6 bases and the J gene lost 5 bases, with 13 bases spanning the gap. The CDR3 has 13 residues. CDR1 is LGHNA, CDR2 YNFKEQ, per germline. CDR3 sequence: CASRMRGGTEAFF. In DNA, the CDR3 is TGTGCCAGCAGAATGAGAGGAGGGACTGAAGCTTTCTTT.

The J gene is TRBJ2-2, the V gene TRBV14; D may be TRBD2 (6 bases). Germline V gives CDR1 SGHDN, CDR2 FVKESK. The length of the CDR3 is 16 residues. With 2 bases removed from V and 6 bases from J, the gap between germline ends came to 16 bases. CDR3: CASSQRWRDRSGELFF. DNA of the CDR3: TGTGCCAGCAGCCAAAGGTGGCGGGATAGGTCCGGGGAGCTGTTTTTT.

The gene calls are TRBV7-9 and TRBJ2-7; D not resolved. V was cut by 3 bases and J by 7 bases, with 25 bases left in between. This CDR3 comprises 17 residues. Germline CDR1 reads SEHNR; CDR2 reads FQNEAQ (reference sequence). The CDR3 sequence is CASSFRPKSLDPGEQYF. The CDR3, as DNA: TGTGCCAGCAGCTTTAGACCCAAGTCTCTCGATCCCGGGGAGCAGTACTTC.

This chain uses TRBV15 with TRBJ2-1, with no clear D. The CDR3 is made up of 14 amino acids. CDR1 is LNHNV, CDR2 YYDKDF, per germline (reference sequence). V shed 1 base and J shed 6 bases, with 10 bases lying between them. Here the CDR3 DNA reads TGTGCCACCAGCAGAGCAGGTAGGGCCAATGAGCAGTTCTTC. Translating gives CATSRAGRANEQFF.

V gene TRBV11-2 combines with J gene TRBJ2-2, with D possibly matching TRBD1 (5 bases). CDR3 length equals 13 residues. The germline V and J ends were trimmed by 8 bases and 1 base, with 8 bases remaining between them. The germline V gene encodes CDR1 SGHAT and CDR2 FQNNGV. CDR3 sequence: CASGAENTGELFF. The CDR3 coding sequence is TGTGCCAGCGGGGCCGAGAACACCGGGGAGCTGTTTTTT.

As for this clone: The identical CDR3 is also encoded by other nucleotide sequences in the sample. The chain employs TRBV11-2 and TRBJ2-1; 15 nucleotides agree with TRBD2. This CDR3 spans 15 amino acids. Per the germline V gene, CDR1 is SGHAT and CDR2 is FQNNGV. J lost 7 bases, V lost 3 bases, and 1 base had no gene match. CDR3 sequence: CASSLGLAGGNEQFF. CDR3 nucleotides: TGTGCCAGCAGCTTGGGACTAGCGGGAGGTAATGAGCAGTTCTTC.

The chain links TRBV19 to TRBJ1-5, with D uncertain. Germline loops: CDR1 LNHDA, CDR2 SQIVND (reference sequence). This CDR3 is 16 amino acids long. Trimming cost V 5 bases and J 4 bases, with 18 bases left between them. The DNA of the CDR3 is TGTGCCAGTAGTCCCTTTGGCCAGCCCTTTAATCAGCCCCAGCATTTT. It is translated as CASSPFGQPFNQPQHF.

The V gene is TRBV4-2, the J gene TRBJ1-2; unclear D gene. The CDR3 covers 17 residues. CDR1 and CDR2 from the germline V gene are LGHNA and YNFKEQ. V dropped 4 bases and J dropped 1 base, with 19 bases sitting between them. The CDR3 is CASSRAKDPRDNYGYTF. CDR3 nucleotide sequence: TGTGCCAGCAGCCGCGCCAAGGACCCTCGGGATAACTATGGCTACACCTTC.

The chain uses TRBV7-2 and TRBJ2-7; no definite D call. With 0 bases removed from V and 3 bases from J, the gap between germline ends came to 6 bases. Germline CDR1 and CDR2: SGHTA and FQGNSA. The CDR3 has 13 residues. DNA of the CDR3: TGTGCCAGCAGCTTAGCTCAGGACTACGAGCAGTACTTC. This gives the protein CASSLAQDYEQYF.

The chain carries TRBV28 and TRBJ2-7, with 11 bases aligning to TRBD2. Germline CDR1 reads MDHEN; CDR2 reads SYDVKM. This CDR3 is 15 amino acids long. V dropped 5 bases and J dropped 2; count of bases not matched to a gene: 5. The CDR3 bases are TGTGCCAGCAGTCCCCCGGGACTAGCGGCCTACGAGCAGTACTTC. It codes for CASSPPGLAAYEQYF. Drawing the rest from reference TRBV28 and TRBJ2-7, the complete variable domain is DVKVTQSSRYLVKRTGEKVFLECVQDMDHENMFWYRQDPGLGLRLIYFSYDVKMKEKGDIPEGYSVSREKKERFSLILESASTNQTSMYLCASSPPGLAAYEQYFGPGTRLTVT.

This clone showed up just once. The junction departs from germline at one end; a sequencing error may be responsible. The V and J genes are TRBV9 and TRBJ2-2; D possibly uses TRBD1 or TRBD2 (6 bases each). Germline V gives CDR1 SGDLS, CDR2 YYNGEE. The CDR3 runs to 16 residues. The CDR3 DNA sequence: TGTGCCAGCAGCGCGGGGGCCGCCGTGAACGCCGGGGAGCTGTTTTTT. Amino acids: CASSAGAAVNAGELFF. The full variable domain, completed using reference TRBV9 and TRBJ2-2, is DSGVTQTPKHLITATGQRVTLRCSPRSGDLSVYWYQQSLDQGLQFLIQYYNGEERAKGNILERFSAQQFPDLHSELNLSSLELGDSALYFCASSAGAAVNAGELFFGEGSRLTVL.

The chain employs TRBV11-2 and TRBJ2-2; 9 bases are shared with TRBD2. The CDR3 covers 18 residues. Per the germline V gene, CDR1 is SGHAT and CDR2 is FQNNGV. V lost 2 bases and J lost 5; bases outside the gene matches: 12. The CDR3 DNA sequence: TGTGCCAGCAGCTTATTTTCCAGCGGGAGGCGGGAGACCGGGGAGCTGTTTTTT. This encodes CASSLFSSGRRETGELFF.

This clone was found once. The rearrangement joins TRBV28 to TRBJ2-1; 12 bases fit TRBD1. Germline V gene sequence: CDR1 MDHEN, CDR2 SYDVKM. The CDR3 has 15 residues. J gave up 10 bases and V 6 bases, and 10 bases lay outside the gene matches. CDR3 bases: TGTGCCAGCAGCACCGGGACAGGGGGCGTATGGGAGCAGTTCTTC. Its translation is CASSTGTGGVWEQFF. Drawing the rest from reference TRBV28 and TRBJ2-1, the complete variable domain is DVKVTQSSRYLVKRTGEKVFLECVQDMDHENMFWYRQDPGLGLRLIYFSYDVKMKEKGDIPEGYSVSREKKERFSLILESASTNQTSMYLCASSTGTGGVWEQFFGPGTRLTVL.

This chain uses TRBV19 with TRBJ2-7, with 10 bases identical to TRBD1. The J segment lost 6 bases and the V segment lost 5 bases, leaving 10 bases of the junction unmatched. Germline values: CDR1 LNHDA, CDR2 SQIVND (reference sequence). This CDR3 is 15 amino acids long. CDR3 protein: CASSLGTGVPSEQYF. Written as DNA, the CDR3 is TGTGCCAGTAGTCTAGGGACAGGGGTCCCCTCCGAGCAGTACTTC.